The T cell receptor beta chain under discussion was sequenced for a study of CD8 T cells in ankylosing spondylitis. Study observations and caveats: Past research had described some motif variants in reactive arthritis synovial fluid and blood.

With 7 bases removed from V and 9 bases from J, the gap between germline ends came to 17 bases. Germline V gene sequence: CDR1 MNHNS, CDR2 SASEGT. This CDR3 contains 13 residues. On this clonotype: Its antigen is unidentified.

Each CDR3 protein is one row after TCRdb ran MiXCR on the 5' RACE reads. Among around 300,000 distinct CDR3 sequences listed, around a tenth were seen once. The sample consisted of blood, either unsorted or a sorted T cell fraction (not recorded which). The chain is built from TRBV6-1 and TRBJ2-3, with D possibly matching TRBD1 (6 bases). The clonotype originates from a female donor with ankylosing spondylitis or in good health (not recorded which). CDR3 bases: TGTGCCAGCAAGGGCAGGGGAATCTGGACGCAGTATTTT. It yields the protein CASKGRGIWTQYF.